A selection of T cell receptor beta chains follows, all from one sample in a study of cytomegalovirus exposure and HLA in healthy donors. Profiling relied on immunoSEQ multiplex PCR, and the TCRdb table lists in-frame clones only, not all of them. In the table there are about 400,000 clones, roughly 90% of which are singletons. Sequencing used PBMCs. All receptors derive from a woman in her late teens or twenties in good health and CMV-seronegative. Both conserved end residues are trimmed from each CDR3. Each record gives: CDR3 protein, clone size, J gene, V gene. Some rows have no size entry. The others give once, few or many, or a class for an expanded clone.

ATSRAGVVYGYT,-,TRBJ1-2,TRBV15
ASRGLAGRETQY,-,TRBJ2-5,TRBV7-9
ASSYRGGFVETQY,-,TRBJ2-5,TRBV5-4
ASSLEAEPSYEQY,-,TRBJ2-7,TRBV28
ASSPFGGQGETQY,-,TRBJ2-5,TRBV27
ASSRAERELDEQY,-,TRBJ2-7,TRBV18
ASSSETGSGETQY,-,TRBJ2-5,TRBV9
ASSAKGDTEAF,-,TRBJ1-1,TRBV9
ASSKALCRREGLFPTREQY,-,TRBJ2-7,TRBV21-1
ASSAGTSGHNEQF,-,TRBJ2-1,TRBV6-5
ASRPTGTSGSGEQF,-,TRBJ2-1,TRBV6-6
ASTLREPGDTQY,-,TRBJ2-3,TRBV6-1
ASSYSIAGGRETQY,-,TRBJ2-5,TRBV6-5
ASSQDPEGKHTEAF,once,TRBJ1-1,TRBV4-1
ASSLARGGNTIY,-,TRBJ1-3,TRBV27
ASSLRTGYGYT,-,TRBJ1-2,TRBV28
ASSSRGNSYNEQF,-,TRBJ2-1,TRBV4-1
ASTPGAGSSYEQY,many,TRBJ2-7,TRBV28
ASRQGTYTGELF,-,TRBJ2-2,TRBV6-4
ASSPDRTRQY,-,TRBJ2-7,TRBV4-1
ASSDSIETDTQY,-,TRBJ2-3,TRBV6-4
ASSEGHSVTQY,-,TRBJ2-3,TRBV6-1
ASSLNGFSGNTIY,-,TRBJ1-3,TRBV27
ASSDLLGDIQY,-,TRBJ2-4,TRBV6-6
ASSMLAGAYNEQF,few,TRBJ2-1,TRBV19
ASSIGTGGLGQY,-,TRBJ2-7,TRBV5-6
ASTTGGATEAF,-,TRBJ1-1,TRBV19
ASSYSQGNQPQH,-,TRBJ1-5,TRBV6-5
SVTGGGGRTGELF,-,TRBJ2-2,TRBV29-1
ASSATGASYEQY,-,TRBJ2-7,TRBV28
ASSPLRGADATNEKLF,-,TRBJ1-4,TRBV5-6
ATSSLLGALAGGYFSTDTQY,-,TRBJ2-3,TRBV15
ASRRQGQPQH,few,TRBJ1-5,TRBV28
ASRDRGGNTEAF,-,TRBJ1-1,TRBV19
ASSSVQGAGGELF,once,TRBJ2-2,TRBV19
ASSLLTSQETQY,-,TRBJ2-5,TRBV5-1
ASSLYGGRGETQY,-,TRBJ2-5,TRBV28
VTYGGSPTAQH,once,TRBJ1-5,TRBV27
ASSFGRVTSVVGELF,-,TRBJ2-2,TRBV5-1
ASSVEAGVGEKLF,-,TRBJ1-4,TRBV9
ASRPRQGENTGELF,-,TRBJ2-2,TRBV5-5
ASRLGGGELF,-,TRBJ2-2,TRBV5-6
ASSVGVGQGPRSYEQY,-,TRBJ2-7,TRBV9
ASSLGGGPNTEAF,-,TRBJ1-1,TRBV5-1
ASSQVGAVDQPQH,once,TRBJ1-5,TRBV5-1
ASSAISTVAETQY,-,TRBJ2-5,TRBV9
SVVGQGHYEQY,-,TRBJ2-7,TRBV29-1
ASGRLGTEAF,-,TRBJ1-1,TRBV28
ASSLAQATNEKLF,-,TRBJ1-4,TRBV7-2